This TCR beta chain is drawn from a study of radiotherapy plus CTLA-4 blockade in lung cancer. Sequenced by immunoSEQ multiplex PCR; TCRdb stores in-frame clones only, minus some. This sample has about 49,000 clones, with nearly 90% found just once. The source of this sequence is a human donor with non-small cell lung cancer whose response to radiotherapy plus ipilimumab could not be evaluated. The source material was peripheral blood, sampled from a patient treated with radiotherapy plus ipilimumab.

In DNA, the CDR3 is TGTGCCAGCAGTTTAACGACGGAGCAGGGGTTCGGCTACACCTTC. It yields the protein CASSLTTEQGFGYTF. The chain combines TRBV27 with TRBJ1-2, with a weak D call TRBD1 (6 bases). Germline V gene data show CDR1 as MNHEY and CDR2 as SMNVEV (reference sequence). This CDR3 contains 15 residues. Deletions cut 2 bases from V and 8 bases from J, with 18 bases between.